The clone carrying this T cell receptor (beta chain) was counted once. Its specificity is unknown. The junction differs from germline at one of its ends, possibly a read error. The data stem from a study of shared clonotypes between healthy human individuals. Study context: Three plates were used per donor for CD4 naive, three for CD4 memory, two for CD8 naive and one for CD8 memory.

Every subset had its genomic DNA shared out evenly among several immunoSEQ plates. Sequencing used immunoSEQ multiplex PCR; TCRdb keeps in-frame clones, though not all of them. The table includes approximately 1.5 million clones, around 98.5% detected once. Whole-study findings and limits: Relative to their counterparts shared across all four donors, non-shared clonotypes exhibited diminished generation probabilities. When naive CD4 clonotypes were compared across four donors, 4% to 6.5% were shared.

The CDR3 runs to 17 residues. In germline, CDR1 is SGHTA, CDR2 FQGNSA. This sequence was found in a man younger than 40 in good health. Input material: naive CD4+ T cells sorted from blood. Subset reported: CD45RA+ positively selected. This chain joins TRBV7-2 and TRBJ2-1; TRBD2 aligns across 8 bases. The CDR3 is CASSQSGGRGLYDEQFF. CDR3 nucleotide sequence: TGTGCCAGCAGCCAAAGCGGGGGACGAGGACTCTACGATGAGCAGTTCTTC.